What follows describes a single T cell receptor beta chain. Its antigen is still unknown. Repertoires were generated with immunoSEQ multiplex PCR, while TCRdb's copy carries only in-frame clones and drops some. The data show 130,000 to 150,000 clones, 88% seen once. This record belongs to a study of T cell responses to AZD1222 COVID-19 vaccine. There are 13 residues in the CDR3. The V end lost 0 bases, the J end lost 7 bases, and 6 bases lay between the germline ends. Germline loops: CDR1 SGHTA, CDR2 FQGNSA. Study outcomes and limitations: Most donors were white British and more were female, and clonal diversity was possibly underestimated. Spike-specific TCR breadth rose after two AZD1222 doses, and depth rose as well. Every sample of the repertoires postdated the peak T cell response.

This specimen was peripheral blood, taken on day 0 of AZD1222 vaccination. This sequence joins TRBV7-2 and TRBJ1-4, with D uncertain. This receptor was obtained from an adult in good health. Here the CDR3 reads CASSLAAGEKLFF. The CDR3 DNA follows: TGTGCCAGCAGCTTAGCAGCGGGTGAAAAACTGTTTTTT.